The clone carrying this T cell receptor (beta chain) was seen a few times. Trimming took 6 bases from V and 6 from J; bases not matched to a gene: 14. The CDR3 has 18 residues. The germline V gene has CDR1 LGHDT and CDR2 YNNKEL (reference sequence). The data belong to a study of T-cell memory formation after mild COVID-19. In TCRdb, the 5' RACE reads were re-called with MiXCR into one record per CDR3 protein. Of about half a million distinct CDR3 sequences in the sample, about 20% were seen once. This sequence was found in an adult woman who had mild COVID-19 (a few samples of this study predate the infection). Cell type and time point are not known. The sequenced material came from PBMCs or a T cell subset sorted from them (not recorded which). The chain employs TRBV3-1 and TRBJ2-3; the match to TRBD2 covers 14 bases. In nucleotides, the CDR3 is TGTGCCAGCAGTGGGTTCCCTCGACTAGCGGGGGGGCCCGATACGCAGTATTTT. This gives the protein CASSGFPRLAGGPDTQYF.